The 4 T cell receptor beta chains listed next were all sequenced from one sample in a study of blood T cell repertoires in COVID-19 (TCRdb year 2020). The library was prepared using the immunoSEQ multiplex PCR assay. TCRdb stores this immuneACCESS table with in-frame sequences only. Part of the clones is absent; in the studies checked, under half of the shortfall reflects unresolved V genes, and no reason is known for the rest. The table for this sample lists approximately 200,000 clones; about 85% of them were counted only once. The ten largest clones capture more than 0.75% of the sample. Sequencing was performed on peripheral blood. These receptors all stem from a man between 40 and 49 years old with acute or convalescent COVID-19.

The rearrangement links TRBV3-1 (or the pseudogene TRBV3-2) to TRBJ1-1; D not resolved. The CDR3 has 14 amino acids. Germline V gene lookup returns CDR1 LGHDT and CDR2 YNNKEL (reference sequence). The V end lost 1 base, the J end lost 5 bases, and 11 bases lay between the germline ends. DNA of the CDR3: TGTGCCAGCAGCCAAGCTCTGGGAGGGACTGAAGCTTTCTTT. It specifies CASSQALGGTEAFF.

This chain joins TRBV2 and TRBJ2-7; 10 nucleotides line up with TRBD2. The CDR3 consists of 14 residues. With 8 bases clipped from V and 9 bases from J, the junction kept 13 bases outside the gene matches. Germline CDR1 is SNHLY and CDR2 is FYNNEI. The CDR3 DNA reads TGTGCCAGCCCTGGCGGAGCGGGGGGGCTCGTGCAGTACTTC. Its translation is CASPGGAGGLVQYF.

The rearrangement uses TRBV5-4 and TRBJ2-1; 7 bases agree with TRBD1. Germline CDR1 is SGHNT and CDR2 is YYREEE (reference sequence). Unmatched junction bases numbered 8, after V lost 4 bases and J lost 4 bases. The CDR3 is made up of 15 amino acids. The CDR3 bases are TGTGCCAGCAGCCCCGACAGGGCCCTTTACAATGAGCAGTTCTTC. Translation gives CASSPDRALYNEQFF.

The chain combines TRBV7-2 with TRBJ1-5; no definite D call. The CDR3 is 14 amino acids. V shed 2 bases and J shed 0 bases, with 5 bases lying between them. Looked up from germline, CDR1 is SGHTA and CDR2 is FQGNSA. The CDR3 bases are TGTGCCAGCAGCTTACCTTATAGCAATCAGCCCCAGCATTTT. It is translated as CASSLPYSNQPQHF.